The 15 T cell receptor beta chains below were found in one sample sequenced in a study of graft-versus-host responses after intestinal transplantation. Profiled with immunoSEQ multiplex PCR; TCRdb holds only in-frame clones, not every one. The table has under 150,000 clones, just over 90% seen once. Their recognized antigens are unknown. The starting material was unstimulated CD4+ T cells sorted from spleen or lymph node cells, obtained before intestinal transplant. The origin of the receptors is a human donor who received an intestinal transplant.

The chain uses TRBV18 and TRBJ2-3; D is unclear. This CDR3 comprises 13 residues. V lost 3 bases to trimming and J lost 3 bases, with 7 bases between them. CDR1 is KGHSH, CDR2 LQKENI, per germline. The CDR3 is CASSPRQTDTQYF. CDR3 nucleotide sequence: TGTGCCAGCTCACCGCGGCAGACAGATACGCAGTATTTT.

The V and J genes are TRBV7-3 and TRBJ2-2; 11 bases fit TRBD2. Trimming removed 5 bases from V and 5 bases from J; junction bases left unmatched: 7. The CDR3 has 16 residues. Germline assignment: CDR1 SGHTA and CDR2 FQGTGA. As DNA, the CDR3 is TGTGCCAGCAGCATAGCGGGAGGGCTAGGGACCGGGGAGCTGTTTTTT. Translation: CASSIAGGLGTGELFF.

The chain has TRBV6-5 and TRBJ2-7, with D tentatively TRBD2 (7 bases). Germline assignment: CDR1 MNHEY and CDR2 SVGAGI. The CDR3 runs 13 residues. Trimming shortened V by 8 bases and J by 2 bases, and 13 bases separated the two germline ends. CDR3 protein: CASRGGGTYEQYF. In DNA, the CDR3 is TGTGCCAGCCGGGGCGGGGGCACCTACGAGCAGTACTTC.

The chain uses TRBV4-1 and TRBJ1-5, with D possibly matching TRBD1 (5 bases). The CDR3 contains 14 residues. The germline gives CDR1 MGHRA, CDR2 YSYEKL. V shed 0 bases and J shed 2 bases, with 5 bases lying between them. CDR3 region: CASSQEGGNQPQHF. CDR3 sequence (DNA): TGCGCCAGCAGCCAAGAAGGGGGCAATCAGCCCCAGCATTTT.

This clone showed up just once. This CDR3 is CASSLLLQGRKNSPLHF. The DNA for the CDR3 is TGTGCCAGCAGCTTACTCCTGCAGGGGAGAAAGAATTCACCCCTCCACTTT. The chain links TRBV7-9 to TRBJ1-6, with a weak D call TRBD1 (6 bases). There are 17 residues in the CDR3. Germline V CDR1 and CDR2: SEHNR, FQNEAQ (reference sequence). V was shortened by 2 bases and J by 7 bases, with 18 bases between the two germline ends.

The chain combines TRBV15 with TRBJ2-5; the match to TRBD2 covers 9 bases. After removal of 0 bases from V and 5 bases from J, the junction contained 10 bases not matched to a gene. CDR1 LNHNV and CDR2 YYDKDF come from the germline V gene (reference sequence). This CDR3 contains 17 residues. The CDR3 protein is CATSRDRGGAGGETQYF. For the CDR3, the DNA is TGTGCCACCAGCAGAGATCGGGGTGGAGCGGGAGGTGAGACCCAGTACTTC. Full variable domain (missing parts from reference TRBV15 and TRBJ2-5): DAMVIQNPRYQVTQFGKPVTLSCSQTLNHNVMYWYQQKSSQAPKLLFHYYDKDFNNEADTPDNFQSRRPNTSFCFLDIRSPGLGDTAMYLCATSRDRGGAGGETQYFGPGTRLLVL.

This clone is a singleton in its sample. The chain links TRBV29-1 to TRBJ1-1; TRBD1 aligns across 8 bases. The CDR3 contains 13 residues. J lost 5 bases, V lost 3 bases, and 5 bases had no gene match. In germline, CDR1 is SQVTM, CDR2 ANQGSEA. CDR3 nucleotide sequence: TGCAGCGTTGAGGCAGGGGGCGCGACTGAAGCTTTCTTT. Amino acid sequence: CSVEAGGATEAFF.

The V gene is TRBV5-1, the J gene TRBJ1-1; possibly TRBD1 for D (6 bases). Trimming took off 0 bases at V and 1 base at J, with 7 bases between the two ends. The CDR3 spans 14 residues. Germline assignment: CDR1 SGHRS and CDR2 YFSETQ. The chain's CDR3 is CASSLGDKNTEAFF. The DNA for the CDR3 is TGCGCCAGCAGCTTGGGGGACAAGAACACTGAAGCTTTCTTT.

The V gene is TRBV30, the J gene TRBJ1-6; 9 bases fit TRBD1. V gave up 0 bases and J gave up 7 bases; unmatched junction bases: 1. The CDR3 contains 14 residues. Germline CDR1 reads GTSNPN; CDR2 reads SVGIG (reference sequence). For the CDR3, the DNA is TGTGCCTGGAGTGTCGGGACAGGGAATTCACCCCTCCACTTT. Amino acids: CAWSVGTGNSPLHF.

This chain uses TRBV15 with TRBJ2-1; 9 bases map to TRBD1. The germline CDR1 and CDR2 sequences are LNHNV and YYDKDF (reference sequence). V lost 1 base to trimming and J lost 8 bases; unmatched junction nucleotides: 9. This CDR3 has 16 amino acids. The CDR3 sequence is CATSRGQGVPKDEQFF. CDR3 DNA sequence: TGTGCCACCAGCAGAGGACAGGGGGTTCCTAAGGATGAGCAGTTCTTC.

J is TRBJ1-2 and V is TRBV5-1, with TRBD1 as a possible D gene (5 bases). CDR1 SGHRS and CDR2 YFSETQ come from the germline V gene. V lost 0 bases and J lost 7, with 7 bases in between. The CDR3 is 12 amino acids. This chain's CDR3 is CASSLVGAGYTF. Written as DNA, the CDR3 is TGCGCCAGCAGCTTGGTAGGGGCTGGCTACACCTTC.

This clone is a singleton in its sample. This chain links TRBV19 with TRBJ2-3; 9 bases are a match to TRBD2. Germline lookup yields CDR1 LNHDA and CDR2 SQIVND (reference sequence). V lost 0 bases to trimming and J lost 0 bases; unmatched junction nucleotides: 1. The CDR3 loop spans 16 amino acids. Here the CDR3 reads CASSIDLAGSTDTQYF. In DNA form, the CDR3 reads TGTGCCAGTAGTATAGATCTAGCGGGAAGCACAGATACGCAGTATTTT.

The rearrangement joins TRBV9 to TRBJ2-2; 10 nucleotides align to TRBD2. J lost 0 bases, V lost 4 bases, and 9 bases had no gene match. The CDR3 spans 18 residues. The germline CDR1 and CDR2 sequences are SGDLS and YYNGEE. The chain's CDR3 is CASSPRLAGSANTGELFF. As DNA, the CDR3 is TGTGCCAGCAGCCCCCGACTAGCGGGCAGCGCGAACACCGGGGAGCTGTTTTTT. The full variable domain, with the rest looked up from reference TRBV9 and TRBJ2-2, is DSGVTQTPKHLITATGQRVTLRCSPRSGDLSVYWYQQSLDQGLQFLIQYYNGEERAKGNILERFSAQQFPDLHSELNLSSLELGDSALYFCASSPRLAGSANTGELFFGEGSRLTVL.

V and J are TRBV6-5 and TRBJ2-7; TRBD2 is a possible D gene (5 bases). CDR3 length: 13 amino acids. Germline CDR1 MNHEY, CDR2 SVGAGI. V lost 6 bases and J 0 bases, leaving 9 bases between the germline ends. The CDR3 protein is CASSSGNSYEQYF. CDR3 DNA: TGTGCCAGCAGCTCCGGGAACTCCTACGAGCAGTACTTC.

This chain links TRBV5-1 with TRBJ2-6, with 10 bases lining up with TRBD2. V gave up 3 bases and J gave up 0 bases; unmatched junction bases: 6. CDR3 length: 18 amino acids. CDR1 and CDR2 (germline): SGHRS, YFSETQ. This CDR3 is CASSSRTSGFSGANVLTF. CDR3 sequence (DNA): TGCGCCAGCAGCTCCCGGACTAGCGGCTTCTCTGGGGCCAACGTCCTGACTTTC.